The present TCR beta chain was sequenced within a study of cytomegalovirus exposure and HLA in healthy donors. Despite likely unrecorded immune exposures, the donors were nominally healthy at the time of sampling. Primers: 60 Vbeta forward and 13 Jbeta reverse. Measured with immunoSEQ multiplex PCR; TCRdb has only the in-frame clones, and not every one. The sample consists of more than 95,000 clones, 75% of them appearing once. Note on this clone: Antigen unknown.

Study-level results: Donors belonging to an Asian-associated ancestry cluster reportedly showed fewer N-insertions in productive TCRs than the roughly 700-donor mean, according to what a later analysis found.

The sequencing input was PBMCs. This sequence was found in a woman aged 45-65 years in good health and CMV-seronegative.

Written as DNA, the CDR3 is TGCGCCAGCAGCCAAGACTCCCAGGGTCTAAATGGCTACACCTTC. It codes for CASSQDSQGLNGYTF. The J gene is TRBJ1-2, the V gene TRBV4-3; possibly TRBD1 for D (5 bases). Trimming took off 0 bases at V and 6 bases at J, with 14 bases between the two ends. The CDR3 has 15 residues. Germline CDR1 and CDR2: LGHNA and YSLEER.